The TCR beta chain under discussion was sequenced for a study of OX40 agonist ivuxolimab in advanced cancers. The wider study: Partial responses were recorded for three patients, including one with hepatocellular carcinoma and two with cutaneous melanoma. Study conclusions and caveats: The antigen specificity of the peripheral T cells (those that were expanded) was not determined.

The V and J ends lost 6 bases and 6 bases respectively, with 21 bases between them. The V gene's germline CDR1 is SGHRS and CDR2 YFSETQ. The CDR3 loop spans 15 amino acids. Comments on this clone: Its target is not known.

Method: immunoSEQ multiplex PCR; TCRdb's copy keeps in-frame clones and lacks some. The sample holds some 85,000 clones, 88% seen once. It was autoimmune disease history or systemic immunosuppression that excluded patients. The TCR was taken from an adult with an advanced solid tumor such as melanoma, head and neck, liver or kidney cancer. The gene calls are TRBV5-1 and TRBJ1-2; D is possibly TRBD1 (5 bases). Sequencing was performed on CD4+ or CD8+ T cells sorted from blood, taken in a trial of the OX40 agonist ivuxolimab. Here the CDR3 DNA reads TGCGCCAGCACCGCTTGGGGCACGGGAAGGGATGGCTACACCTTC. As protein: CASTAWGTGRDGYTF.